These 22 T cell receptor beta chains were all obtained from the same sample, sequenced in a study of blood T cell repertoires in COVID-19. The repertoire was sequenced with immunoSEQ multiplex PCR; TCRdb's copy has only in-frame clones and lacks some. The sample lists 200,000 to 250,000 clones, about 88% occurring once. Material for sequencing was PBMCs or T cells enriched from blood (not recorded which). Receptors originate from a woman aged 25-40 years who had recovered from COVID-19.

V usage is TRBV9 and J usage is TRBJ1-4; D remains unclear. V was cut by 3 bases and J by 4 bases, with 10 bases left in between. Per germline, CDR1 SGDLS and CDR2 YYNGEE. CDR3 size: 14 residues. The CDR3 loop reads CASSAGLSNEKLFF. The CDR3 bases are TGTGCCAGCAGCGCAGGACTGAGTAATGAAAAACTGTTTTTT.

This chain links TRBV19 with TRBJ2-4, with no clear D. Between the trimmed V and J ends, which lost 5 bases and 1 base, there was a span of 18 bases. This CDR3 has 17 residues. Germline CDR1 LNHDA, CDR2 SQIVND (reference sequence). This chain's CDR3 is CASSHLGSETAKNIQYF. As DNA, the CDR3 is TGTGCCAGTAGTCACCTCGGGTCCGAAACGGCCAAAAACATTCAGTACTTC.

The J gene is TRBJ1-1, the V gene TRBV2, with D perhaps matching TRBD1 (5 bases). The CDR3 loop spans 14 amino acids. V was cut by 6 bases and J by 3 bases, with 14 bases left in between. Germline values: CDR1 SNHLY, CDR2 FYNNEI. The CDR3 DNA reads as TGTGCCAGCAGGAAGAATACAGGAGACACTGAAGCTTTCTTT. Protein sequence: CASRKNTGDTEAFF.

The genes are TRBV7-2 and TRBJ1-3; a weak D match, TRBD1 (6 bases). Per germline, CDR1 SGHTA and CDR2 FQGNSA. V lost 5 bases and J 2 bases, leaving 10 bases between the germline ends. This CDR3 has 14 amino acids. This CDR3 is CASSPGTTGNTIYF. The CDR3 DNA sequence: TGTGCCAGCAGCCCCGGGACAACTGGAAACACCATATATTTT.

This sequence joins TRBV6-2 or TRBV6-3 and TRBJ1-1; no definite D call. Per the germline V gene, CDR1 is MNHEY and CDR2 is SVGEGT. Trimming removed 0 bases from V and 3 bases from J, with 11 bases in between. The CDR3 is 15 amino acids. CDR3 sequence (DNA): TGTGCCAGCAGTTACTCTCCCGGGTGGGACACTGAAGCTTTCTTT. As protein: CASSYSPGWDTEAFF.

The chain combines TRBV19 with TRBJ1-2, with TRBD1 identical over 9 bases. V shed 5 bases and J 4 bases; nucleotides not matched to a gene: 5. The CDR3 has 14 residues. CDR1 LNHDA and CDR2 SQIVND come from the germline V gene (reference sequence). The CDR3 reads CASSLGQGSYGYTF. Written as DNA, the CDR3 is TGTGCCAGTAGTCTTGGACAGGGGAGCTATGGCTACACCTTC.

The chain combines TRBV2 with TRBJ2-3; D is uncertain. V was cut by 8 bases and J by 6 bases, with 18 bases left in between. This CDR3 spans 14 amino acids. In germline, CDR1 is SNHLY, CDR2 FYNNEI. In nucleotides, the CDR3 is TGTGCCAGCCCAGGTATCGAGACGCCGGATACGCAGTATTTT. Its protein product is CASPGIETPDTQYF.

The chain couples TRBV7-9 to TRBJ1-2; TRBD1 matches at 9 bases. The CDR3 has 15 residues. The ends lost 5 bases at V and 2 bases at J; junction bases unmatched: 6. Germline CDR1 SEHNR, CDR2 FQNEAQ (reference sequence). CDR3: CASSVQGAQNYGYTF. The CDR3, as DNA: TGTGCCAGCAGCGTACAGGGGGCGCAAAACTATGGCTACACCTTC.

The gene calls are TRBV19 and TRBJ2-4, with no clear D. CDR3 length: 14 amino acids. Per germline, CDR1 LNHDA and CDR2 SQIVND (reference sequence). Between the trimmed V and J ends, which lost 5 bases and 0 bases, there was a span of 8 bases. CDR3 amino acids: CASSLPGAKNIQYF. The CDR3 DNA reads as TGTGCCAGTAGTTTACCCGGAGCCAAAAACATTCAGTACTTC.

The V call is TRBV3-1 (or the pseudogene TRBV3-2), the J call TRBJ2-7, with TRBD2 matching over 9 bases. The CDR3 extends over 15 amino acids. J lost 6 bases, V lost 2 bases, and 8 bases had no gene match. Germline CDR1 and CDR2: LGHDT and YNNKEL (reference sequence). The CDR3 here is CASSQQVAGGPEQYF. In nucleotides, the CDR3 is TGTGCCAGCAGCCAACAGGTGGCGGGGGGGCCCGAGCAGTACTTC.

The chain uses TRBV5-5 and TRBJ1-5, with 8 bases lining up with TRBD1. Germline V gene data show CDR1 as SGHKS and CDR2 as YYEKEE (reference sequence). V was clipped by 5 bases and J by 7 bases; unmatched bases: 20. The CDR3 covers 18 residues. The DNA for the CDR3 is TGTGCCAGCAGTTTAAGGTTGGGCGGACAGGGTGGATGGCAGCCCCAGCATTTT. It encodes CASSLRLGGQGGWQPQHF. The full variable domain, completed using reference TRBV5-5 and TRBJ1-5, is DAGVTQSPTHLIKTRGQQVTLRCSPISGHKSVSWYQQVLGQGPQFIFQYYEKEERGRGNFPDRFSARQFPNYSSELNVNALLLGDSALYLCASSLRLGGQGGWQPQHFGDGTRLSIL.

V is TRBV9 and J is TRBJ1-4; D gene uncertain. V was clipped by 0 bases and J by 5 bases, with 5 bases between them. Germline V lookup: CDR1 SGDLS, CDR2 YYNGEE. This CDR3 has 13 amino acids. This CDR3 is CASSVDGNEKLFF. In DNA form, the CDR3 reads TGTGCCAGCAGCGTAGACGGGAATGAAAAACTGTTTTTT.

This clone has a handful of counts. The chain combines TRBV4-2 with TRBJ2-2, with D perhaps TRBD2 (5 bases). The CDR3 length is 16 residues. Trimming shortened V by 0 bases and J by 1 base, and 9 bases separated the two germline ends. In germline, CDR1 is LGHNA, CDR2 YNFKEQ. CDR3 residues: CASSQELAGNTGELFF. The CDR3 DNA reads as TGTGCCAGCAGCCAAGAGCTTGCGGGGAACACCGGGGAGCTGTTTTTT.

V gene TRBV4-2 combines with J gene TRBJ2-3; the D gene is possibly TRBD2 (5 bases). V lost 0 bases and J 4 bases, leaving 14 bases between the germline ends. The germline gives CDR1 LGHNA, CDR2 YNFKEQ. The CDR3 loop spans 16 amino acids. The CDR3 bases are TGTGCCAGCAGCCAAGAGGGAACTAGTATCGCAGATACGCAGTATTTT. It is translated as CASSQEGTSIADTQYF.

The V and J genes are TRBV10-3 and TRBJ1-1, with TRBD1 identical over 10 bases. J was trimmed by 3 bases and V by 8 bases; bases with no gene match: 12. This CDR3 has 16 residues. Per germline, CDR1 ENHRY and CDR2 SYGVKD. CDR3 sequence reads: CAIAPGDRGRDTEAFF. CDR3 nucleotide sequence: TGTGCCATCGCGCCCGGGGACAGGGGAAGGGACACTGAAGCTTTCTTT.

The chain has TRBV15 and TRBJ1-3, with TRBD1 matching over 7 bases. The CDR3 contains 15 residues. CDR1 LNHNV and CDR2 YYDKDF come from the germline V gene (reference sequence). J was trimmed by 2 bases and V by 4 bases; bases with no gene match: 5. This CDR3 is CATSTDRAAGNTIYF. The CDR3 DNA sequence: TGTGCCACCAGCACAGACAGGGCGGCTGGAAACACCATATATTTT.

The rearrangement joins TRBV6-6 to TRBJ1-5; the match to TRBD1 covers 7 bases. This CDR3 is built from 15 residues. Germline assignment: CDR1 MNHNY and CDR2 SVGAGI (reference sequence). V shed 3 bases, J shed 1 base, and the junction held 3 bases outside the gene matches. DNA of the CDR3: TGTGCCAGCAGTTATGAGGGGGCCAGCAATCAGCCCCAGCATTTT. Translated, it gives CASSYEGASNQPQHF.

The CDR3 region is CASSRQDSYYEQYF. The DNA for the CDR3 is TGTGCCAGCTCACGACAGGATTCTTACTACGAGCAGTACTTC. The chain links TRBV18 to TRBJ2-7; D is perhaps TRBD1 (6 bases). The CDR3 spans 14 residues. V shed 4 bases and J shed 3 bases, with 13 bases lying between them. CDR1 KGHSH and CDR2 LQKENI come from the germline V gene. Drawing the rest from reference TRBV18 and TRBJ2-7, the complete variable domain is NAGVMQNPRHLVRRRGQEARLRCSPMKGHSHVYWYRQLPEEGLKFMVYLQKENIIDESGMPKERFSAEFPKEGPSILRIQQVVRGDSAAYFCASSRQDSYYEQYFGPGTRLTVT.

The gene calls are TRBV24-1 and TRBJ2-3, with TRBD2 matching over 8 bases. The CDR3 runs 13 residues. The V segment lost 7 bases and the J segment 1 base; nucleotides outside the gene matches: 0. Germline V gene sequence: CDR1 KGHDR, CDR2 SFDVKD. In DNA, the CDR3 is TGTGCCACCAGCGGGGGGGGCACAGATACGCAGTATTTT. It is translated as CATSGGGTDTQYF.

This chain links TRBV7-2 with TRBJ2-3; the D gene is possibly TRBD1 (6 bases). The CDR3 consists of 13 residues. With 3 bases removed from V and 4 bases from J, the gap between germline ends came to 8 bases. Germline assignment: CDR1 SGHTA and CDR2 FQGNSA. In DNA, the CDR3 is TGTGCCAGCAGCTTGACAGGCGCAGATACGCAGTATTTT. Protein: CASSLTGADTQYF.

This clone was detected only a few times. This rearrangement joins TRBV6-1 to TRBJ1-5; D gene ambiguous. CDR1 is MNHNS and CDR2 is SASEGT in the germline V gene. The V gene lost 0 bases and the J gene lost 4 bases, with 7 bases spanning the gap. The CDR3 runs to 14 residues. CDR3 protein: CASSEAGQNQPQHF. The CDR3 region has the DNA TGTGCCAGCAGTGAAGCTGGGCAGAATCAGCCCCAGCATTTT.

V and J are TRBV28 and TRBJ2-7; 7 bases line up with TRBD1. V shed 5 bases and J 2 bases; nucleotides not matched to a gene: 6. This CDR3 comprises 14 residues. Germline V lookup: CDR1 MDHEN, CDR2 SYDVKM. The CDR3 sequence is CASSPDRSPYEQYF. CDR3 DNA sequence: TGTGCCAGCAGTCCGGACAGGAGCCCCTACGAGCAGTACTTC.